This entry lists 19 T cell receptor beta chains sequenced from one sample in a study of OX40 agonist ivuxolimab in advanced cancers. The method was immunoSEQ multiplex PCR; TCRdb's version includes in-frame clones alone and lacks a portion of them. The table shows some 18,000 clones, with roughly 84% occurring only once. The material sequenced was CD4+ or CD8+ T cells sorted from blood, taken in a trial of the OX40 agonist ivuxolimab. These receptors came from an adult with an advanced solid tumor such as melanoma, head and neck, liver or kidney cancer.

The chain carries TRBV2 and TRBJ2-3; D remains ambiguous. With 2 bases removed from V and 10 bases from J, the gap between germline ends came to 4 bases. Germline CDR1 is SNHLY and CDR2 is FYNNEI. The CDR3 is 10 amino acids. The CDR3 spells CASSEWAQYF. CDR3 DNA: TGTGCCAGCAGTGAATGGGCGCAGTATTTT.

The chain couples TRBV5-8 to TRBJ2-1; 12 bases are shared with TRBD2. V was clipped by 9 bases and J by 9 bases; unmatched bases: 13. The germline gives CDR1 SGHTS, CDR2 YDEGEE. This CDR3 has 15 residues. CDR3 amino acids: CANAHPSGGAGEQFF. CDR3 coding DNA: TGTGCCAACGCCCACCCTAGCGGGGGGGCGGGTGAGCAGTTCTTC.

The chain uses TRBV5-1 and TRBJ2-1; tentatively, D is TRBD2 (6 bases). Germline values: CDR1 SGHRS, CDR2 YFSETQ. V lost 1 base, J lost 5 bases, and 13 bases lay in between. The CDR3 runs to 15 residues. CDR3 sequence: CASSLFGGSNNEQFF. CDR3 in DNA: TGCGCCAGCAGCTTGTTCGGAGGGTCTAACAATGAGCAGTTCTTC.

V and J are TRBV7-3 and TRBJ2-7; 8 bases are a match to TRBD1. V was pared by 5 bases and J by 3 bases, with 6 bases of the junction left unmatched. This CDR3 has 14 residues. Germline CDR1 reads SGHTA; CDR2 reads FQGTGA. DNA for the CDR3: TGTGCCAGCAGCGTTTCAGGGGGCGTCTACGAGCAGTACTTC. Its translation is CASSVSGGVYEQYF.

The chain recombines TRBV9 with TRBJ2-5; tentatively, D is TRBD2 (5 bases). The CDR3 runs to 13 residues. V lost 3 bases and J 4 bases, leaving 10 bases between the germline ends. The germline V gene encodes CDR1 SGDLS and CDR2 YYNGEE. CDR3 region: CASSAGEGETQYF. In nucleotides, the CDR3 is TGTGCCAGCAGCGCCGGAGAGGGAGAGACCCAGTACTTC.

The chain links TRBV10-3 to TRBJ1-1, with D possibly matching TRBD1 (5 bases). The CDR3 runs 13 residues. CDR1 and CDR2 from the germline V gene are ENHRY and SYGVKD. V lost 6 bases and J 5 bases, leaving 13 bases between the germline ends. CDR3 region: CAISTGGRTEAFF. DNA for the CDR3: TGTGCCATCAGCACAGGAGGGAGAACTGAAGCTTTCTTT.

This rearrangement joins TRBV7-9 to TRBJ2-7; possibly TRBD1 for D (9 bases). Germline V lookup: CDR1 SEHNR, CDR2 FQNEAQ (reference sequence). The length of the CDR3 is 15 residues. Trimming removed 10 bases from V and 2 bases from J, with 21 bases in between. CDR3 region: CATGGRTGEPYEQYF. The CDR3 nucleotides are TGTGCCACCGGCGGGAGGACAGGGGAACCCTACGAGCAGTACTTC.

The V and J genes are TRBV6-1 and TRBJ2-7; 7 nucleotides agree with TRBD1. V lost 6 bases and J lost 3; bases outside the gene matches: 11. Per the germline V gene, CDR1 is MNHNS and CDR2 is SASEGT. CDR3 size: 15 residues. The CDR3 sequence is CASRLKQGTSYEQYF. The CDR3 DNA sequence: TGTGCCAGCAGACTTAAACAGGGGACCAGCTACGAGCAGTACTTC.

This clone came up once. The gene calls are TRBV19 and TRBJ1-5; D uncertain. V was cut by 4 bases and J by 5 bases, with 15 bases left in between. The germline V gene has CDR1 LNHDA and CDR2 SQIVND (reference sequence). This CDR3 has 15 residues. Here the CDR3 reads CASSTLTLEDQPQHF. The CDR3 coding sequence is TGTGCCAGTAGTACCTTGACCTTAGAAGATCAGCCCCAGCATTTT.

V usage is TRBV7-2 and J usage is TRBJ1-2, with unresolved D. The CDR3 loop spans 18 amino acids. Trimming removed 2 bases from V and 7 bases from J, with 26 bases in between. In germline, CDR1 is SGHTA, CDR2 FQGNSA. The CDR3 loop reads CASSLTVGLGPLDGGYTF. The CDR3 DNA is TGTGCCAGCAGCTTAACAGTGGGCTTAGGTCCGTTAGACGGTGGCTACACCTTC.

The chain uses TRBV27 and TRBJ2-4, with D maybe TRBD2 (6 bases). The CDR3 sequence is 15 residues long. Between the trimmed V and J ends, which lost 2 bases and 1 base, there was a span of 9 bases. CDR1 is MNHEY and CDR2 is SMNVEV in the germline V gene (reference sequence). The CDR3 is CASSLVRGAKNIQYF. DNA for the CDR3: TGTGCCAGCAGTTTAGTACGGGGGGCCAAAAACATTCAGTACTTC.

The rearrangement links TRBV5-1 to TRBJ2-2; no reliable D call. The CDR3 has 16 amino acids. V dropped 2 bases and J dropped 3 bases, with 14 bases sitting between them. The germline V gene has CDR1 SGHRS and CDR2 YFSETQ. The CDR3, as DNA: TGCGCCAGCAGCTTTTTAACAGATACATACACCGGGGAGCTGTTTTTT. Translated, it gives CASSFLTDTYTGELFF.

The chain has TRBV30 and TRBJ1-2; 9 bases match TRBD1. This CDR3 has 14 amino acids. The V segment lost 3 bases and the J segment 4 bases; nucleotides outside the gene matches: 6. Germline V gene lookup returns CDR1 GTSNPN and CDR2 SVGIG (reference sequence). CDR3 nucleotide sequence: TGTGCCTGGAGGGGACAGGGAGGCCCCTATGGCTACACCTTC. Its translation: CAWRGQGGPYGYTF.

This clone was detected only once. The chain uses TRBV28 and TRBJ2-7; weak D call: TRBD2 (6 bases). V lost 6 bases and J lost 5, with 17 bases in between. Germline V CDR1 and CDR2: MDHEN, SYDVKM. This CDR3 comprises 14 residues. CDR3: CASSGVDGGNEQYF. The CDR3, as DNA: TGTGCCAGCAGCGGTGTGGACGGGGGAAACGAGCAGTACTTC.

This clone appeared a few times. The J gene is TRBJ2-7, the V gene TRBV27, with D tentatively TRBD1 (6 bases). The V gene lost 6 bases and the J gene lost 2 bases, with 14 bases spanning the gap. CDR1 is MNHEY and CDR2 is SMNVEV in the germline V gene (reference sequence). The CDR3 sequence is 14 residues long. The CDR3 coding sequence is TGTGCCAGCAGATTACAGACAGGAGCCTACGAGCAGTACTTC. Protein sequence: CASRLQTGAYEQYF.

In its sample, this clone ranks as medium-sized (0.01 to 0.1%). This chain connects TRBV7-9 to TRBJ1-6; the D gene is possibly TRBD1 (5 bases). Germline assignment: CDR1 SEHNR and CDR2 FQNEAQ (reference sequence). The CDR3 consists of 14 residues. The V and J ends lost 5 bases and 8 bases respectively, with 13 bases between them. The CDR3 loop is CASSPPGGDSPLHF. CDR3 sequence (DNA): TGTGCCAGCAGCCCCCCCGGGGGAGATTCACCCCTCCACTTT.

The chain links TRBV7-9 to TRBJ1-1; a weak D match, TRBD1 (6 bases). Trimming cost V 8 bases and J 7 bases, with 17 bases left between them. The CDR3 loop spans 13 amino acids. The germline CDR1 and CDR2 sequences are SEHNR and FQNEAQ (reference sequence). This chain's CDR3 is CASGGRGRDEAFF. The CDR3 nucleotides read TGTGCCAGCGGGGGACGGGGGCGCGATGAAGCTTTCTTT.

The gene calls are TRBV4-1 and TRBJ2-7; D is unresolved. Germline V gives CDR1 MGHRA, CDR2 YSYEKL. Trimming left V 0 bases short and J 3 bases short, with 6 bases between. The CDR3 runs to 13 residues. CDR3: CASSQETIYEQYF. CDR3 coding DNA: TGCGCCAGCAGCCAAGAAACGATCTACGAGCAGTACTTC.

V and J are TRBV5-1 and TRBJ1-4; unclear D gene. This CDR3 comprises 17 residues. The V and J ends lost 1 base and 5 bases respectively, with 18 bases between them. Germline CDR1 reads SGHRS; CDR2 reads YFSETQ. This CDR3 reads CASSLKTNAAQNEKLFF. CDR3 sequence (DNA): TGCGCCAGCAGCTTGAAAACCAACGCAGCACAGAATGAAAAACTGTTTTTT.